One TCR beta chain is described in this entry. Clones were sequenced by immunoSEQ multiplex PCR, and TCRdb holds only the in-frame ones, with some missing. The sample has roughly 200,000 clones; about three quarters are singletons. This specimen comes from a study of blood T cell repertoires in COVID-19. V gave up 0 bases and J gave up 0 bases, with 12 bases separating them. The CDR3 runs 18 residues. CDR1 LGHNA and CDR2 YSLEER come from the germline V gene. The receptor was derived from a woman of 80 years or more with COVID-19, enrolled during active disease. The chain couples TRBV4-3 to TRBJ1-6, with D uncertain. The sequencing input was peripheral blood. The CDR3 here is CASSQDLAEFSYNSPLHF. In DNA, the CDR3 is TGCGCCAGCAGCCAAGATTTAGCAGAATTCTCCTATAATTCACCCCTCCACTTT.